These 14 T cell receptor beta chains originate from one sample sequenced in a study of blood T cell repertoires in COVID-19 (dated by TCRdb to 2018 to 2021). Library preparation used the immunoSEQ multiplex PCR assay. TCRdb retrieved this table from immuneACCESS and kept in-frame rearrangements only. Not all clones are present; in checked studies, unresolved V genes account for under half, and no reason is known for the remainder. This sample gives 100,000 to 150,000 clones in total; approximately 81% of them show up just once. Around a third of the sample is taken by the ten largest. Sequencing input: peripheral blood. The receptors come from a man in his forties with active or convalescent COVID-19.

This rearrangement joins TRBV30 to TRBJ1-4; TRBD1 is a possible D gene (6 bases). Deletions cut 5 bases from V and 8 bases from J, with 12 bases between. CDR1 is GTSNPN and CDR2 is SVGIG in the germline V gene (reference sequence). The CDR3 runs 12 residues. CDR3 DNA sequence: TGTGCCTGGGGGGGGAGGGGGGAAAAACTGTTTTTT. Translating gives CAWGGRGEKLFF. Full variable domain (outside the CDR3, taken from reference TRBV30 and TRBJ1-4): SQTIHQWPATLVQPVGSPLSLECTVEGTSNPNLYWYRQAAGRGLQLLFYSVGIGQISSEVPQNLSASRPQDRQFILSSKKLLLSDSGFYLCAWGGRGEKLFFGSGTQLSVL.

The rearrangement links TRBV12-3 or TRBV12-4 to TRBJ1-1, with 7 nucleotides matching TRBD1. This CDR3 contains 13 residues. V dropped 5 bases and J dropped 1; count of bases not matched to a gene: 1. The CDR3 DNA reads as TGTGCCAGCAGTGACAGGGCGAACACTGAAGCTTTCTTT. Amino acid sequence: CASSDRANTEAFF.

As DNA, the CDR3 is TGCGCCAGCAGCCATCCGGGACATCATCAGCCCCAGCATTTT. This encodes CASSHPGHHQPQHF. The J gene is TRBJ1-5, the V gene TRBV4-1; maybe TRBD1 (6 bases). CDR1 and CDR2 (germline): MGHRA, YSYEKL. The CDR3 runs 14 residues. V lost 3 bases and J lost 5, with 11 bases in between.

This clone was detected a few times. The chain links TRBV4-1 to TRBJ2-2, with 8 positions matching TRBD1. CDR1 and CDR2 (germline): MGHRA, YSYEKL. Losses at the gene ends were 3 bases for V and 6 bases for J; bases not matched to a gene: 3. This CDR3 is 14 amino acids long. The CDR3 DNA is TGCGCCAGCAGCCAGATACAGGGGGCCGGGGAGCTGTTTTTT. Translating gives CASSQIQGAGELFF.

V usage is TRBV5-1 and J usage is TRBJ1-1, with no clear D. V lost 0 bases and J lost 5, with 11 bases in between. The CDR3 runs to 14 residues. Germline V gives CDR1 SGHRS, CDR2 YFSETQ. The CDR3 reads CASSLDGGGTEAFF. The CDR3 nucleotides read TGCGCCAGCAGCTTGGATGGAGGAGGGACTGAAGCTTTCTTT.

The J gene is TRBJ1-2, the V gene TRBV6-5; no clear D. The germline V gene encodes CDR1 MNHEY and CDR2 SVGAGI. Trimming stripped 8 bases from V and 3 bases from J, with 19 bases between. The CDR3 consists of 15 residues. The CDR3 reads CASSIVLMADYGYTF. The CDR3 DNA reads as TGTGCCAGCTCGATCGTATTAATGGCAGACTATGGCTACACCTTC.

The V call is TRBV12-3 or TRBV12-4, the J call TRBJ2-1; weak D call: TRBD1 (6 bases). The CDR3 is 13 residues long. The ends were cut back, 8 bases at V and 10 bases at J, with 18 bases in the middle. CDR3 in DNA: TGTGCCAGCTTCCTAAACAGGGCTTCCGAGCAGTTCTTC. Its protein product is CASFLNRASEQFF.

The chain employs TRBV6-5 and TRBJ1-2; perhaps TRBD1 as D (5 bases). Germline assignment: CDR1 MNHEY and CDR2 SVGAGI. The CDR3 covers 15 residues. Trimming pared 6 bases from V and 2 bases from J, leaving 16 bases between. The CDR3 loop reads CASSPTEALNYGYTF. CDR3 sequence (DNA): TGTGCCAGCAGCCCGACAGAAGCATTGAACTATGGCTACACCTTC.

J is TRBJ2-2 and V is TRBV30; tentative D call: TRBD2 (7 bases). V lost 5 bases and J 5 bases, leaving 21 bases between the germline ends. Per germline, CDR1 GTSNPN and CDR2 SVGIG (reference sequence). The CDR3 extends over 16 amino acids. CDR3 nucleotide sequence: TGTGCCTGGGTGATGGGGCGGGGGCCTTTTACCGGGGAGCTGTTTTTT. Amino acids: CAWVMGRGPFTGELFF.

This chain connects TRBV6-5 to TRBJ2-7; the match to TRBD1 covers 10 bases. The ends lost 6 bases at V and 4 bases at J; junction bases unmatched: 9. The CDR3 runs 15 residues. Germline CDR1 and CDR2: MNHEY and SVGAGI. The DNA of the CDR3 is TGTGCCAGCAGCGTTGGACAGGGGGTGGTTTACGAGCAGTACTTC. It translates to CASSVGQGVVYEQYF.

The chain is built from TRBV7-2 and TRBJ2-5, with TRBD1 matching over 11 bases. Germline CDR1 and CDR2: SGHTA and FQGNSA. The trim removed 5 bases at V and 4 bases at J, leaving 12 bases unmatched. The CDR3 runs 17 residues. The CDR3: CASSPMAGTGGSETQYF. Written as DNA, the CDR3 is TGTGCCAGCAGCCCGATGGCCGGGACAGGGGGGTCAGAGACCCAGTACTTC.

The V call is TRBV6-5, the J call TRBJ2-7; D ambiguous. V was clipped by 7 bases and J by 0 bases, with 13 bases between them. This CDR3 is built from 14 residues. Germline-derived CDR1 and CDR2 are MNHEY and SVGAGI. The CDR3 DNA reads TGTGCCAGCACCCGTGACTGGAGCTCCTACGAGCAGTACTTC. This codes for CASTRDWSSYEQYF.

The V gene is TRBV30, the J gene TRBJ2-1; possible D gene TRBD1, 6 bases. Trimming removed 3 bases from V and 15 bases from J, with 18 bases in between. This CDR3 region has 12 residues. Germline V gene sequence: CDR1 GTSNPN, CDR2 SVGIG (reference sequence). In nucleotides, the CDR3 is TGTGCCTGGAGCCGGGACACCGTAAATACGTTCTTC. Translated: CAWSRDTVNTFF. Filled out from reference TRBV30 and TRBJ2-1, the complete variable domain reads SQTIHQWPATLVQPVGSPLSLECTVEGTSNPNLYWYRQAAGRGLQLLFYSVGIGQISSEVPQNLSASRPQDRQFILSSKKLLLSDSGFYLCAWSRDTVNTFFGPGTRLTVL.

This rearrangement joins TRBV7-2 to TRBJ2-5; D may be TRBD1 (6 bases). CDR1 and CDR2 from the germline V gene are SGHTA and FQGNSA. Trimming removed 4 bases from V and 4 bases from J, with 13 bases in between. The CDR3 is made up of 14 amino acids. The CDR3 sequence: CASSSQTGPETQYF. The CDR3 DNA sequence: TGTGCCAGCAGCTCCCAAACAGGGCCAGAGACCCAGTACTTC. Together with reference TRBV7-2 and TRBJ2-5, the CDR3 gives the full variable domain: GAGVSQSPSNKVTEKGKDVELRCDPISGHTALYWYRQSLGQGLEFLIYFQGNSAPDKSGLPSDRFSAERTGGSVSTLTIQRTQQEDSAVYLCASSSQTGPETQYFGPGTRLLVL.